These 29 T cell receptor beta chains came from one sample sequenced in a study of T-cell memory formation after mild COVID-19. TCRdb redid the calling of the 5' RACE reads with MiXCR, one entry per CDR3 protein. Of 500,000 to 550,000 distinct CDR3 sequences listed, 20% are singletons. Sample: PBMCs or a T cell subset sorted from them (not recorded which). The source is an adult woman who had mild COVID-19 (a few samples of this study predate the infection). Cell type and time point are not known.

This clonotype was seen only a few times. The chain carries TRBV12-3 or TRBV12-4 and TRBJ2-7; 14 bases align to TRBD2. V shed 8 bases and J 2 bases; nucleotides not matched to a gene: 11. The CDR3 is 17 amino acids. CDR3 residues: CASRTSGGLYNPYEQYF. The CDR3 DNA reads TGTGCCAGCCGGACTAGCGGGGGGCTCTATAACCCCTACGAGCAGTACTTC.

This clonotype was seen a handful of times. The genes are TRBV6-2 or TRBV6-3 and TRBJ2-5, with a tentative D call TRBD1 (5 bases). CDR1 and CDR2 (germline): MNHEY, SVGEGT. The V gene lost 6 bases and the J gene lost 5 bases, with 13 bases spanning the gap. The CDR3 has 13 residues. The CDR3 DNA is TGTGCCAGCAGGCAGGGCGTTCTGGAGACCCAGTACTTC. It translates to CASRQGVLETQYF.

This clonotype came up a few times. V and J are TRBV7-2 and TRBJ2-2; D perhaps matches TRBD1 (6 bases). Deletions cut 5 bases from V and 6 bases from J, with 22 bases between. The CDR3 extends over 17 amino acids. Germline assignment: CDR1 SGHTA and CDR2 FQGNSA. CDR3 DNA: TGTGCCAGCAGCCTTCGCCCCCCTGGGACATGGGCCGGGGAGCTGTTTTTT. Translation gives CASSLRPPGTWAGELFF. The full variable domain, in which reference TRBV7-2 and TRBJ2-2 provide the parts outside the CDR3, is GAGVSQSPSNKVTEKGKDVELRCDPISGHTALYWYRQSLGQGLEFLIYFQGNSAPDKSGLPSDRFSAERTGGSVSTLTIQRTQQEDSAVYLCASSLRPPGTWAGELFFGEGSRLTVL.

The chain recombines TRBV9 with TRBJ1-5, with D perhaps matching TRBD1 (5 bases). The germline CDR1 and CDR2 sequences are SGDLS and YYNGEE. V was trimmed by 3 bases and J by 4 bases, leaving 11 bases between them. CDR3 length: 14 amino acids. The DNA of the CDR3 is TGTGCCAGCAGCGCGGGACTGATTAATCAGCCCCAGCATTTT. Its translation: CASSAGLINQPQHF.

This rearrangement joins TRBV3-1 to TRBJ2-1; possibly TRBD1 or TRBD2 for D (5 bases each). The CDR3 runs 14 residues. V was shortened by 5 bases and J by 9 bases, with 17 bases between the two germline ends. Germline loops: CDR1 LGHDT, CDR2 YNNKEL (reference sequence). CDR3 nucleotides: TGTGCCAGCAGCGGGGCTAGCTCCTGGGGTGAGCAGTTCTTC. Encoded protein: CASSGASSWGEQFF.

V usage is TRBV7-9 and J usage is TRBJ2-7, with D uncertain. The CDR3 consists of 12 residues. Germline assignment: CDR1 SEHNR and CDR2 FQNEAQ (reference sequence). Deletions cut 5 bases from V and 5 bases from J, with 10 bases between. The CDR3 coding sequence is TGTGCCAGCAGCAGCCTCCTGGACGAGCAGTACTTC. This encodes CASSSLLDEQYF.

The chain combines TRBV11-2 with TRBJ2-1; 7 bases are a match to TRBD2. The CDR3 is 15 residues long. V gave up 2 bases and J gave up 4 bases; unmatched junction bases: 5. The germline gives CDR1 SGHAT, CDR2 FQNNGV. The CDR3 DNA reads as TGTGCCAGCAGCTTAAGGAGAGCGGGGTACAATGAGCAGTTCTTC. Its translation is CASSLRRAGYNEQFF.

V usage is TRBV19 and J usage is TRBJ1-5; 7 bases are shared with TRBD1. The CDR3 is 14 residues long. CDR1 and CDR2 from the germline V gene are LNHDA and SQIVND (reference sequence). The junction had 8 bases not matched to a gene; V was cut back by 7 bases and J by 5 bases. In DNA form, the CDR3 reads TGTGCCAGTACCGAGGGGGACAGAGATCAGCCCCAGCATTTT. Its translation: CASTEGDRDQPQHF.

V is TRBV13 and J is TRBJ2-1, with TRBD1 matching 8 bases. Trimming removed 4 bases from V and 2 bases from J; junction bases left unmatched: 7. Germline V gene lookup returns CDR1 PRHDT and CDR2 FYEKMQ (reference sequence). The CDR3 consists of 16 residues. The CDR3 DNA reads TGTGCCAGCAGCTCCCCGACAGGGGTCGCCTACAATGAGCAGTTCTTC. This encodes CASSSPTGVAYNEQFF.

Written as DNA, the CDR3 is TGTGCCACCGGAGACAGGAGGAATCAGCCCCAGCATTTT. This codes for CATGDRRNQPQHF. The J gene is TRBJ1-5, the V gene TRBV15; tentative D call: TRBD1 (6 bases). The CDR3 has 13 residues. Germline lookup yields CDR1 LNHNV and CDR2 YYDKDF (reference sequence). Trimming stripped 8 bases from V and 4 bases from J, with 12 bases between.

This clonotype has a handful of counts. The V gene is TRBV4-1, the J gene TRBJ2-1; 8 nucleotides agree with TRBD2. From germline, CDR1 is MGHRA and CDR2 YSYEKL. V was pared by 4 bases and J by 0 bases, with 2 bases of the junction left unmatched. The CDR3 is 15 amino acids. The CDR3 sequence is CASSLAGFSYNEQFF. CDR3 nucleotides: TGCGCCAGCAGCCTAGCGGGATTCTCCTACAATGAGCAGTTCTTC.

This clonotype appeared a few times. The chain joins TRBV20-1 to TRBJ1-3; D remains ambiguous. Germline-derived CDR1 and CDR2 are DFQATT and SNEGSKA (reference sequence). The CDR3 contains 14 residues. Trimming stripped 3 bases from V and 7 bases from J, with 16 bases between. The CDR3 reads CSARRPGLINTIYF. The CDR3 bases are TGCAGTGCTAGGCGCCCCGGACTGATTAACACCATATATTTT.

The table lists this clonotype with a few counts. This sequence joins TRBV19 and TRBJ2-1, with D unresolved. The CDR3 length is 11 residues. Germline V gene sequence: CDR1 LNHDA, CDR2 SQIVND (reference sequence). V dropped 5 bases and J dropped 10 bases, with 9 bases sitting between them. In nucleotides, the CDR3 is TGTGCCAGTAGTTCCGAGAGGGAGCAGTTCTTC. This encodes CASSSEREQFF.

J is TRBJ2-5 and V is TRBV12-3 or TRBV12-4; maybe TRBD1 (6 bases). The CDR3 is 14 residues long. Trimming stripped 5 bases from V and 2 bases from J, with 12 bases between. CDR3 region: CASSGWTDQETQYF. The CDR3, as DNA: TGTGCCAGCAGTGGATGGACAGATCAAGAGACCCAGTACTTC.

The J gene is TRBJ2-1, the V gene TRBV7-6; 9 nucleotides match TRBD1. V was clipped by 8 bases and J by 5 bases; unmatched bases: 7. The germline V gene has CDR1 SGHVS and CDR2 FNYEAQ. The CDR3 totals 14 residues. The chain's CDR3 is CASARDRVNNEQFF. The CDR3, as DNA: TGTGCCAGCGCCCGGGACAGGGTAAACAATGAGCAGTTCTTC.

The chain recombines TRBV27 with TRBJ2-3, with 14 bases identical to TRBD2. The CDR3 is made up of 17 amino acids. Germline values: CDR1 MNHEY, CDR2 SMNVEV (reference sequence). The trim removed 5 bases at V and 0 bases at J, leaving 4 bases unmatched. DNA for the CDR3: TGTGCCAGCAGTGGGACTAGCGGGAGTCCTAGCACAGATACGCAGTATTTT. It is translated as CASSGTSGSPSTDTQYF.

Only a few counts were recorded for this clonotype. This chain uses TRBV6-5 with TRBJ1-2; D gene ambiguous. Trimming removed 5 bases at V and 4 bases at J, with 11 bases between. The CDR3 has 13 amino acids. Germline CDR1 and CDR2: MNHEY and SVGAGI. CDR3 in DNA: TGTGCCAGCAGTCTTGACGGGATCTATGGCTACACCTTC. Its protein product is CASSLDGIYGYTF.

This chain connects TRBV2 to TRBJ1-1; no reliable D call. V dropped 6 bases and J dropped 6 bases, with 11 bases sitting between them. Per germline, CDR1 SNHLY and CDR2 FYNNEI. The CDR3 is made up of 12 amino acids. The CDR3 bases are TGTGCCAGCAGCGAGCAAGGGCCTGAAGCTTTCTTT. This sequence encodes CASSEQGPEAFF. Variable domain in full (rest from reference TRBV2 and TRBJ1-1): EPEVTQTPSHQVTQMGQEVILRCVPISNHLYFYWYRQILGQKVEFLVSFYNNEISEKSEIFDDQFSVERPDGSNFTLKIRSTKLEDSAMYFCASSEQGPEAFFGQGTRLTVV.

This clonotype was found a few times. V gene TRBV18 combines with J gene TRBJ2-1, with D perhaps matching TRBD1 or TRBD2 (5 bases each). This CDR3 contains 15 residues. In germline, CDR1 is KGHSH, CDR2 LQKENI. The V and J ends lost 3 bases and 4 bases respectively, with 13 bases between them. CDR3 bases: TGTGCCAGCTCACCGTCCGCAGGGACGTACAATGAGCAGTTCTTC. Protein product: CASSPSAGTYNEQFF.

The chain employs TRBV27 and TRBJ1-2, with D possibly TRBD1 on 5 matching bases. Trimming pared 4 bases from V and 7 bases from J, leaving 16 bases between. The germline gives CDR1 MNHEY, CDR2 SMNVEV (reference sequence). The CDR3 covers 14 residues. The CDR3: CASSSYTGRGGYTF. CDR3 sequence (DNA): TGTGCCAGCAGTTCGTATACAGGTCGGGGTGGCTACACCTTC.

The V gene is TRBV6-5, the J gene TRBJ1-2, with D possibly TRBD1 on 5 matching bases. Trimming pared 0 bases from V and 4 bases from J, leaving 9 bases between. The V gene's germline CDR1 is MNHEY and CDR2 SVGAGI. The CDR3 has 14 amino acids. CDR3 loop: CASSYSRQTYGYTF. In nucleotides, the CDR3 is TGTGCCAGCAGTTACTCTCGACAGACCTATGGCTACACCTTC.

This clonotype has a handful of counts. Written as DNA, the CDR3 is TGCAGCGCCGAACGTACTAGCGGGGTCAATGAGCAGTTCTTC. As protein: CSAERTSGVNEQFF. The chain employs TRBV29-1 and TRBJ2-1; 10 nucleotides agree with TRBD2. This CDR3 has 14 residues. V gave up 7 bases and J gave up 6 bases; unmatched junction bases: 9. CDR1 and CDR2 (germline): SQVTM, ANQGSEA.

In this sample, this clonotype turned up a few times. The chain is built from TRBV5-1 and TRBJ1-2, with 7 nucleotides matching TRBD1. The junction had 12 bases not matched to a gene; V was cut back by 5 bases and J by 5 bases. Germline CDR1 reads SGHRS; CDR2 reads YFSETQ. The CDR3 is made up of 15 amino acids. CDR3 in amino acids: CASRTAGTAEYGYTF. The DNA of the CDR3 is TGCGCCAGCAGAACTGCCGGGACAGCCGAGTATGGCTACACCTTC.

This clonotype was counted many times. The chain joins TRBV5-1 to TRBJ2-1, with 16 bases matching TRBD2. The CDR3 is 18 residues long. Germline lookup yields CDR1 SGHRS and CDR2 YFSETQ. V was pared by 4 bases and J by 3 bases, with 7 bases of the junction left unmatched. The CDR3 region has the DNA TGCGCCAGCAGCCCGGGACTAGCGGGGGGGCCTTTCTACAATGAGCAGTTCTTC. This sequence encodes CASSPGLAGGPFYNEQFF. Combining the CDR3 with reference TRBV5-1 and TRBJ2-1 gives the whole variable domain KAGVTQTPRYLIKTRGQQVTLSCSPISGHRSVSWYQQTPGQGLQFLFEYFSETQRNKGNFPGRFSGRQFSNSRSEMNVSTLELGDSALYLCASSPGLAGGPFYNEQFFGPGTRLTVL.

This clonotype has only a few counts. The chain recombines TRBV7-2 with TRBJ1-2; no reliable D call. The germline V gene encodes CDR1 SGHTA and CDR2 FQGNSA. V was cut by 5 bases and J by 8 bases, with 18 bases left in between. The CDR3 has 14 amino acids. The CDR3 nucleotides read TGTGCCAGCAGCCCCCCGGTCCCTTCGAGCGGCTACACCTTC. Residues: CASSPPVPSSGYTF.

This chain connects TRBV24-1 to TRBJ2-7, with D possibly TRBD1 on 5 matching bases. Germline CDR1 and CDR2: KGHDR and SFDVKD. CDR3 length equals 13 residues. V gave up 1 base and J gave up 5 bases, with 8 bases separating them. Written as DNA, the CDR3 is TGTGCCACCAGTGATTTTAAAGGGGACGAGCAGTACTTC. It specifies CATSDFKGDEQYF.

This clonotype was seen only a few times. The DNA for the CDR3 is TGTGCCAGCAGCACAGGAAGACTAGCGGGGGCCTACGAGCAGTACTTC. Translated, it gives CASSTGRLAGAYEQYF. The chain is built from TRBV6-2 or TRBV6-3 and TRBJ2-7; 12 bases are a match to TRBD2. CDR3 size: 16 residues. The germline V gene has CDR1 MNHEY and CDR2 SVGEGT. The V segment lost 6 bases and the J segment 2 bases; nucleotides outside the gene matches: 8.

The chain recombines TRBV7-6 with TRBJ2-3; D might be TRBD2 (6 bases). The CDR3 totals 13 residues. Per germline, CDR1 SGHVS and CDR2 FNYEAQ. V was clipped by 5 bases and J by 5 bases, with 11 bases between them. In DNA form, the CDR3 reads TGTGCCAGCAGCCCGAGAGCGGGAGATACGCAGTATTTT. The encoded protein is CASSPRAGDTQYF.

V is TRBV12-3 or TRBV12-4 and J is TRBJ1-5; D call uncertain. V was shortened by 1 base and J by 0 bases, with 7 bases between the two germline ends. The CDR3 has 15 amino acids. CDR3 in amino acids: CASSLGGFSNQPQHF. CDR3 DNA: TGTGCCAGCAGTTTAGGGGGATTTAGCAATCAGCCCCAGCATTTT.